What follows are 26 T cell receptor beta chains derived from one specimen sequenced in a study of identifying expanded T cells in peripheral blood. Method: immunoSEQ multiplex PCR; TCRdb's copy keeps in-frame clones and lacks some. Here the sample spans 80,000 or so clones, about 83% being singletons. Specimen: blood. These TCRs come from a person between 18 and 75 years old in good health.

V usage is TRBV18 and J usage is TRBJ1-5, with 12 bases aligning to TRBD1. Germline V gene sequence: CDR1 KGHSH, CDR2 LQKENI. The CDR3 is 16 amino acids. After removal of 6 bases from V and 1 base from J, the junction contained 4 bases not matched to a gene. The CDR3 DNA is TGTGCCAGCTCCCTAGGGACAGGGGGCAGCAATCAGCCCCAGCATTTT. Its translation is CASSLGTGGSNQPQHF.

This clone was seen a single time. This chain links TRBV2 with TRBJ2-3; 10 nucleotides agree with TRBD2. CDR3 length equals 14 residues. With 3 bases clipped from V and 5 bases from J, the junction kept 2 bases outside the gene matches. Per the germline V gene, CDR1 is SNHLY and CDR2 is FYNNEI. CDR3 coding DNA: TGTGCCAGCAGTGAGTTAGCGGGAGGAGATACGCAGTATTTT. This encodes CASSELAGGDTQYF.

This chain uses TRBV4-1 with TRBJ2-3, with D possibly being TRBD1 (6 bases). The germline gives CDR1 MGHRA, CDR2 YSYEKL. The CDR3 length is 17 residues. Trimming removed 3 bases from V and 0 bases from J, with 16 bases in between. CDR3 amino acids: CASSHRTDYSSTDTQYF. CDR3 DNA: TGCGCCAGCAGCCACAGGACAGATTACTCTAGCACAGATACGCAGTATTTT.

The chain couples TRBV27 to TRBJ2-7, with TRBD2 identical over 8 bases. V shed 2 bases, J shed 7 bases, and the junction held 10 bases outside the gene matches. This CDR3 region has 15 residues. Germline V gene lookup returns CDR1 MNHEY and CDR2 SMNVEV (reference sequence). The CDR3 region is CASSLGSGLAREQYF. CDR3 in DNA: TGTGCCAGCAGTTTAGGATCTGGACTAGCAAGGGAGCAGTACTTC.

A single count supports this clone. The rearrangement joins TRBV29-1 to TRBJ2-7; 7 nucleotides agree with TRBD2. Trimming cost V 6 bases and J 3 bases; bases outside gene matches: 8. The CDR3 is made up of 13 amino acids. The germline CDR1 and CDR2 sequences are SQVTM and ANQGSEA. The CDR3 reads CSVRGRVSYEQYF. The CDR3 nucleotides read TGCAGCGTCCGAGGGAGGGTAAGCTACGAGCAGTACTTC.

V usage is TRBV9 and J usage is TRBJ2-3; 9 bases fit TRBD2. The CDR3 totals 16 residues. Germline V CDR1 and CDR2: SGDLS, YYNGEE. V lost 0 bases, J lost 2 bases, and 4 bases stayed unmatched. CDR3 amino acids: CASSVAAGGYTDTQYF. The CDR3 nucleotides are TGTGCCAGCAGCGTAGCGGCGGGAGGGTACACAGATACGCAGTATTTT.

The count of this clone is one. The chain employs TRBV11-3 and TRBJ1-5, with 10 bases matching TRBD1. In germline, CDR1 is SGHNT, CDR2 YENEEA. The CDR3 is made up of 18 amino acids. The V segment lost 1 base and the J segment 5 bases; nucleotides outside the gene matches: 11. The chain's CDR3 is CASSLAGTGVSVDQPQHF. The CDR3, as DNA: TGTGCCAGCAGCTTAGCCGGGACAGGGGTTTCGGTTGATCAGCCCCAGCATTTT.

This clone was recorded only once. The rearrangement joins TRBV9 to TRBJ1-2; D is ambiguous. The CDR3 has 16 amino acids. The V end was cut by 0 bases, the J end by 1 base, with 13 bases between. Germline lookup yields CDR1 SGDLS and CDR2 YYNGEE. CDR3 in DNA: TGTGCCAGCAGCGTAGATTTGGCGGATCGTAACTATGGCTACACCTTC. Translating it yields CASSVDLADRNYGYTF.

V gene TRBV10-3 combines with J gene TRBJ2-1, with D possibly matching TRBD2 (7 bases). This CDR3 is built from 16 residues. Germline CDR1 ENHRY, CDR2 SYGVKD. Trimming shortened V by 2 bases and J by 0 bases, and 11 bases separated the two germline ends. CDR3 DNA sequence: TGTGCCATCAGTGAGGGGGGCGGGAGCTCCTACAATGAGCAGTTCTTC. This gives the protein CAISEGGGSSYNEQFF.

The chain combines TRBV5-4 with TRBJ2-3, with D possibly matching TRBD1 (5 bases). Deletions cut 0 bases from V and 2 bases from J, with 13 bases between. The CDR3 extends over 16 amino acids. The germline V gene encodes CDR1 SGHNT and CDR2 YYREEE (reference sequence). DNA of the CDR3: TGTGCCAGCAGCTTGGGCGTGTCAGGGAACACAGATACGCAGTATTTT. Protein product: CASSLGVSGNTDTQYF.

The CDR3 sequence is CASSTGGNNQPQHF. DNA for the CDR3: TGTGCCAGCAGTACAGGGGGCAACAATCAGCCCCAGCATTTT. This chain uses TRBV6-1 with TRBJ1-5; TRBD1 agrees at 9 bases. The CDR3 length is 14 residues. Germline V gene lookup returns CDR1 MNHNS and CDR2 SASEGT. V trimming: 5 bases; J trimming: 3 bases; junction bases outside the gene matches: 2.

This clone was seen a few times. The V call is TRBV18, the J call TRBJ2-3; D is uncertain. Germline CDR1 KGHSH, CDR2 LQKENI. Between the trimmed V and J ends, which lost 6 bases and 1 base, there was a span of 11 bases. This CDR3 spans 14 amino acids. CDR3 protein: CASSYGMGTDTQYF. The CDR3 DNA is TGTGCCAGCTCCTACGGAATGGGCACAGATACGCAGTATTTT.

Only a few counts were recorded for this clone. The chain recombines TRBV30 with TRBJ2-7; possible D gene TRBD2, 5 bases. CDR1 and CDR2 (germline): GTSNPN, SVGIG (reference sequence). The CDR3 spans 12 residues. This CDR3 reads CALRDSVYEQYF. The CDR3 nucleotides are TGTGCTCTTAGGGATAGCGTCTACGAGCAGTACTTC.

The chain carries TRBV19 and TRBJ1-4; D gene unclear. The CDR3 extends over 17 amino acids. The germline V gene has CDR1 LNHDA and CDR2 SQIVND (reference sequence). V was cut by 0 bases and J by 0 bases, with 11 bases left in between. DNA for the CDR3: TGTGCCAGTAGTATAGACTCGGACGCAGCAACTAATGAAAAACTGTTTTTT. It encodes CASSIDSDAATNEKLFF.

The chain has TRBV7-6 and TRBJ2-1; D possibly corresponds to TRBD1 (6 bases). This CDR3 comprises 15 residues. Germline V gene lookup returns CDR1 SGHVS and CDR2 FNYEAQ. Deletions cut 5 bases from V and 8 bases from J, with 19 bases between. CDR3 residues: CASSQAGRGIDEQFF. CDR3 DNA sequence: TGTGCCAGCAGCCAAGCAGGCAGGGGAATCGATGAGCAGTTCTTC.

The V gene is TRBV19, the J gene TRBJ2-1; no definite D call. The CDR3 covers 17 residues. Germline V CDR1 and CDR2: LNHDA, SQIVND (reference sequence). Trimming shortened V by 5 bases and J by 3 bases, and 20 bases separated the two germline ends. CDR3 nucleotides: TGTGCCAGTAGTCCGCGAGGCGCCATTGGTAGCTACAATGAGCAGTTCTTC. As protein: CASSPRGAIGSYNEQFF. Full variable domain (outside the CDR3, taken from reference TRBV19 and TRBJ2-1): DGGITQSPKYLFRKEGQNVTLSCEQNLNHDAMYWYRQDPGQGLRLIYYSQIVNDFQKGDIAEGYSVSREKKESFPLTVTSAQKNPTAFYLCASSPRGAIGSYNEQFFGPGTRLTVL.

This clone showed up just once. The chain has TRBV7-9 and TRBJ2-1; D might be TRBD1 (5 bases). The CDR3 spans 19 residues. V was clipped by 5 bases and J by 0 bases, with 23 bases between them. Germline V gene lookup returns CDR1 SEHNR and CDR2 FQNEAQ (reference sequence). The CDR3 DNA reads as TGTGCCAGCAGCACCCAAAGGGGCAGCCTTTTCAGCTCCTACAATGAGCAGTTCTTC. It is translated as CASSTQRGSLFSSYNEQFF.

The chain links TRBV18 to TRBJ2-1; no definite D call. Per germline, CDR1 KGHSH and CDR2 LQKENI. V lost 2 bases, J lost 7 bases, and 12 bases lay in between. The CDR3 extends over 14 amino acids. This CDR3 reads CASSPVRMANEQFF. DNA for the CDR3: TGTGCCAGCTCACCAGTACGGATGGCAAATGAGCAGTTCTTC.

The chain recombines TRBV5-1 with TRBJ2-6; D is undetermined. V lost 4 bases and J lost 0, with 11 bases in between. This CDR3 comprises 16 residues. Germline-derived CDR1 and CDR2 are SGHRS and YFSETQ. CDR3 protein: CASSPEYPSGANVLTF. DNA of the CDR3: TGCGCCAGCAGCCCCGAGTACCCCTCTGGGGCCAACGTCCTGACTTTC.

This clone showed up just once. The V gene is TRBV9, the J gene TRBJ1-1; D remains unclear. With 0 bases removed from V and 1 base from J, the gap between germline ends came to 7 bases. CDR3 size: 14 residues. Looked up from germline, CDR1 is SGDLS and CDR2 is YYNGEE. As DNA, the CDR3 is TGTGCCAGCAGCGTAGGGTCGGGGAACACTGAAGCTTTCTTT. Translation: CASSVGSGNTEAFF.

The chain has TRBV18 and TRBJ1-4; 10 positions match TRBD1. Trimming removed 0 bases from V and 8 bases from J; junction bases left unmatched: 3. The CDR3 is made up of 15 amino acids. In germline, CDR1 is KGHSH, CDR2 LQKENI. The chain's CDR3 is CASSPPTGGAEKLFF. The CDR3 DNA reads TGTGCCAGCTCACCACCGACAGGGGGCGCGGAAAAACTGTTTTTT.

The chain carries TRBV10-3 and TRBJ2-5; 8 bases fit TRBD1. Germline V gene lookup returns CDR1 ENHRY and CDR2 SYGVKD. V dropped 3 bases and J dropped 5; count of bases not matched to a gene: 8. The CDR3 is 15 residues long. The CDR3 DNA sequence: TGTGCCATCAGTGACCCAGGGGGCTACGGGGAGACCCAGTACTTC. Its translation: CAISDPGGYGETQYF.

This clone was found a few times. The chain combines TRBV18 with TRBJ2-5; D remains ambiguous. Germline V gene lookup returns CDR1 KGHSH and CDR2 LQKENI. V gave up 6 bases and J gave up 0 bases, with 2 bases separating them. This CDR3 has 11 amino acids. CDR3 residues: CASSDQETQYF. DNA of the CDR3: TGTGCCAGCTCGGACCAAGAGACCCAGTACTTC.

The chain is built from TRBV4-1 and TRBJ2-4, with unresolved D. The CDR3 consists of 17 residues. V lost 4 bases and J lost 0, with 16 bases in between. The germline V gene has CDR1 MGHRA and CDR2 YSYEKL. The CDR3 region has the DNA TGCGCCAGCAGCCTCACGGGCACATCTCTAGCCAAAAACATTCAGTACTTC. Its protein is CASSLTGTSLAKNIQYF.

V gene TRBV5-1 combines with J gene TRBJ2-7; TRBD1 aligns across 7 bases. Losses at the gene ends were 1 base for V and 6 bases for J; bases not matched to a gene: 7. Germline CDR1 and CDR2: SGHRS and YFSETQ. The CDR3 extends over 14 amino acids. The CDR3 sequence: CASSLRGLTSEQYF. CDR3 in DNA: TGCGCCAGCAGCTTGAGGGGGCTAACTTCCGAGCAGTACTTC.

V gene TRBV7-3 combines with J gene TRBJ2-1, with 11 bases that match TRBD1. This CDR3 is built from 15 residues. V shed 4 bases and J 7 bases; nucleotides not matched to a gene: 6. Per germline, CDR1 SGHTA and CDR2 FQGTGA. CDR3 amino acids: CASSWTGGAGNEQFF. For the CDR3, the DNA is TGTGCCAGCAGCTGGACAGGGGGCGCAGGTAATGAGCAGTTCTTC.